The clone carrying this TCR beta chain appeared once. Antigen: not known. The sample comes from a study of cytomegalovirus exposure and HLA in healthy donors. Amplification used 60 Vbeta primers and 13 Jbeta primers. The data were produced by immunoSEQ multiplex PCR, yet TCRdb's version contains in-frame clones alone and is incomplete. Of about 140,000 clones in the sample, almost 85% were seen once. CDR3 size: 14 residues. Per germline, CDR1 ENHRY and CDR2 SYGVKD. Study-wide points: Looking again later, the authors saw that most CMV-associated TCR beta chains seemed HLA-restricted.

The source is a middle-aged woman in good health and CMV-seronegative. The gene calls are TRBV10-3 and TRBJ2-5; D might be TRBD2 (6 bases). The better agreement between TRBJ2-7 and the DNA end casts doubt on the J call. The sample comprised PBMCs. The CDR3 region has the DNA TGTGCCATCAGTCCGGGACGGGAGCCCTACGAGCAGTACTTC. This sequence encodes CAISPGREPYEQYF.